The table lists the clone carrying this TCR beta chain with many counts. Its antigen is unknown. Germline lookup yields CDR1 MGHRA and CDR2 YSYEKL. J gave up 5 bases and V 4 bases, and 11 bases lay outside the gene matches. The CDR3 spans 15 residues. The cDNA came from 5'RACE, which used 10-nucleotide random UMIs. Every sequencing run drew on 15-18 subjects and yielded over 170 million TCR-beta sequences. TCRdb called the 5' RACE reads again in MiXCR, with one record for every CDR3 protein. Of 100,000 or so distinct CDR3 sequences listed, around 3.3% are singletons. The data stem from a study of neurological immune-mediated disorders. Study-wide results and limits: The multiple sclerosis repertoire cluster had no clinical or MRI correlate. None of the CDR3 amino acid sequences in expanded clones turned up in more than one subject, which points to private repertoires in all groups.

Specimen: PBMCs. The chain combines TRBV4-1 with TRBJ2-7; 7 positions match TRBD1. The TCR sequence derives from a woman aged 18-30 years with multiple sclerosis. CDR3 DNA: TGCGCCAGCAGCCCCCCGGCAGGGGGTTCCAACGAGCAGTACTTC. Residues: CASSPPAGGSNEQYF.